The table lists the clone carrying this T cell receptor (beta chain) with a count of one. This sample is drawn from a study of blood T cell repertoires in COVID-19. On the study more broadly: From the United States, Italy and Spain came samples of acute and convalescent COVID-19. T cells, B-cell-depleted T cells, or PBMCs provided the cDNA or gDNA that served as material.

This CDR3 has 15 residues. Germline V lookup: CDR1 SGHKS, CDR2 YYEKEE (reference sequence). Trimming stripped 8 bases from V and 7 bases from J, with 24 bases between. Using immunoSEQ multiplex PCR, the repertoire was profiled, and TCRdb retains in-frame clones only, with some absent. The repertoire has tens of thousands of clones, about 76% of them found once; the top ten carry 4% to 5.5%. V usage is TRBV5-5 and J usage is TRBJ2-5; possibly TRBD2 for D (8 bases). The sample was peripheral blood. This sequence was found in a human donor in a cohort sampled during active COVID-19. The CDR3 DNA reads TGTGCCAGTTCGGGAGGGGACAGTGGGCCGGGGACCCAGTACTTC. Its translation is CASSGGDSGPGTQYF.